Below, 8 T cell receptor beta chains from the same sample are listed, as sequenced in a study of PD-L1 blockade in urothelial cancer. Clones were sequenced by immunoSEQ multiplex PCR, and TCRdb holds only the in-frame ones, with some missing. The sample carries 45,000 to 65,000 clones, 85% recorded once. Time point here: pretreatment peripheral blood. The specimen was PBMCs, collected around atezolizumab (anti-PD-L1) treatment. Source of these receptors: a man aged 70-80 years with urothelial cancer.

This sequence joins TRBV5-6 and TRBJ2-4; possible D gene TRBD1, 6 bases. The CDR3 runs to 14 residues. Germline loops: CDR1 SGHDT, CDR2 YYEEEE. V was shortened by 2 bases and J by 5 bases, with 11 bases between the two germline ends. CDR3 in DNA: TGTGCCAGCAGCTTAAGGTGGGGGCAAAACATTCAGTACTTC. Amino acids: CASSLRWGQNIQYF.

This clone was counted a single time. The chain carries TRBV18 and TRBJ2-3; D is perhaps TRBD1 (6 bases). V shed 3 bases and J shed 14 bases, with 24 bases lying between them. This CDR3 contains 15 residues. Germline V gene data show CDR1 as KGHSH and CDR2 as LQKENI. CDR3 protein: CASSPRQDSHRYAYF. For the CDR3, the DNA is TGTGCCAGCTCACCTCGACAGGACTCGCACAGATACGCGTATTTT.

This chain's CDR3 is CSVELAGADNEQFF. The CDR3 DNA sequence: TGCAGCGTTGAATTAGCGGGAGCAGACAATGAGCAGTTCTTC. This chain joins TRBV29-1 and TRBJ2-1; TRBD2 matches 9 bases. The CDR3 is 14 amino acids. V gave up 2 bases and J gave up 5 bases; unmatched junction bases: 4. Germline loops: CDR1 SQVTM, CDR2 ANQGSEA.

The rearrangement joins TRBV6-5 to TRBJ2-7; 8 nucleotides agree with TRBD2. J lost 5 bases, V lost 0 bases, and 9 bases had no gene match. The CDR3 totals 16 residues. Germline CDR1 and CDR2: MNHEY and SVGAGI. The CDR3 coding sequence is TGTGCCAGCAGTTACTCCGGACTAGCTTCTTGGGACGAGCAGTACTTC. Translating it yields CASSYSGLASWDEQYF.

V and J are TRBV7-9 and TRBJ2-7; tentative D call: TRBD2 (7 bases). The CDR3 consists of 14 residues. Per the germline V gene, CDR1 is SEHNR and CDR2 is FQNEAQ (reference sequence). The V gene lost 6 bases and the J gene lost 2 bases, with 14 bases spanning the gap. CDR3 amino acids: CASSSDGGPYEQYF. The CDR3 coding sequence is TGTGCCAGCAGTTCGGACGGGGGGCCCTACGAGCAGTACTTC.

The chain recombines TRBV11-2 with TRBJ2-1; 9 bases match TRBD2. Germline CDR1 and CDR2: SGHAT and FQNNGV. With V trimmed by 1 base and J by 7 bases, 11 bases remained unmatched. The CDR3 is 17 residues long. In DNA form, the CDR3 reads TGTGCCAGCAGCTTAGGTTTAACGGCGGGAGGGCATAATGAGCAGTTCTTC. This translates into CASSLGLTAGGHNEQFF.

There are a few counts of this clone. The chain is built from TRBV11-2 and TRBJ2-7, with D uncertain. Deletions cut 7 bases from V and 0 bases from J, with 16 bases between. Germline lookup yields CDR1 SGHAT and CDR2 FQNNGV. The CDR3 spans 15 residues. The CDR3 here is CASKRWALPSYEQYF. As DNA, the CDR3 is TGTGCCAGCAAAAGGTGGGCTTTGCCCTCCTACGAGCAGTACTTC.

In its sample, this clone was seen a few times. This chain joins TRBV30 and TRBJ1-1; 9 bases match TRBD1. The CDR3 contains 14 residues. The J segment lost 1 base and the V segment lost 2 bases, leaving 2 bases of the junction unmatched. The germline V gene has CDR1 GTSNPN and CDR2 SVGIG (reference sequence). CDR3 sequence: CAWSTGQGNTEAFF. In nucleotides, the CDR3 is TGTGCCTGGAGTACGGGACAGGGGAACACTGAAGCTTTCTTT.